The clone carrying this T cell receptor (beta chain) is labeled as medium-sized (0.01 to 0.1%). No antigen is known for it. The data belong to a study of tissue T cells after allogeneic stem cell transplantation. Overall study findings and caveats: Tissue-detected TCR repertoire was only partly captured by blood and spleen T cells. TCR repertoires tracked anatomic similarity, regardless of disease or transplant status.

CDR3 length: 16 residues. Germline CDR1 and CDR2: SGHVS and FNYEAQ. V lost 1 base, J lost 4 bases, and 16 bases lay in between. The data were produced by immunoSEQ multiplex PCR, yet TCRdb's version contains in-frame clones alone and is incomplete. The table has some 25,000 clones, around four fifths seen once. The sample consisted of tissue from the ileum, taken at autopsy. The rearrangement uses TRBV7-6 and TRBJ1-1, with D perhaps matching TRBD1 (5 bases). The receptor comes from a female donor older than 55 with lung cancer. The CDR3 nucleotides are TGTGCCAGCAGCTTAGGACACGGGGCGCGGGGCACTGAAGCTTTCTTT. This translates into CASSLGHGARGTEAFF.